This entry describes one TCR beta chain. V was cut by 1 base and J by 0 bases, with 10 bases left in between. This CDR3 spans 14 amino acids. Per germline, CDR1 DFQATT and CDR2 SNEGSKA (reference sequence). This entry belongs to a study of blood T cells in healthy people across ages. It was with a sample-barcoded 5' primer and a J-beta primer mix that a second PCR of about 6 to 12 cycles was run. From the 5' RACE reads, TCRdb called clonotypes with MiXCR, one entry per CDR3 protein. The top ten clones hold roughly 8.2% of a sample with 1.4 million to 1.5 million distinct CDR3 sequences, roughly 40% of them seen once.

The sequence was obtained from a woman younger than 35 in good health. J is TRBJ2-7 and V is TRBV20-1; D unresolved. Sequenced sample: blood. The CDR3 bases are TGCAGTGCTAGAGCGGCGCGGTTCTCCTACGAGCAGTACTTC. Its protein is CSARAARFSYEQYF.